Shown below are 15 T cell receptor beta chains from a single sample sequenced in a study of vaccination effects on CD4 cells after COVID-19. No antigens are known for them. Pools of viral peptides were used by the ViraFEST assay to expand antigen-specific CD4+ T cells ahead of sequencing. Upon completion of 10 days in culture, CD4+ T cells were isolated. None of these healthy vaccinees had been infected with SARS-CoV-2 before vaccination. TCRdb's table, derived via immunoSEQ multiplex PCR, lists solely in-frame clones and lacks some. The sample records tens of thousands of clones, approximately 72% being singletons. Sequencing used CD4+ T cells from PBMCs cultured with HCoV-NL63 spike peptides, obtained before COVID-19 vaccination. The source of these receptors is a human donor who received a COVID-19 vaccine.

For the CDR3, the DNA is TGTGCCAGCAGTGACCCCCCGCTAGCCAAAAACATTCAGTACTTC. It translates to CASSDPPLAKNIQYF. V usage is TRBV6-4 and J usage is TRBJ2-4; D is unclear. Germline CDR1 MRHNA, CDR2 SNTAGT. V lost 2 bases and J lost 0, with 8 bases in between. This CDR3 spans 15 amino acids.

The chain carries TRBV2 and TRBJ2-3; D gene uncertain. The CDR3 is 12 residues long. V lost 5 bases and J lost 2, with 5 bases in between. Germline values: CDR1 SNHLY, CDR2 FYNNEI. The CDR3 coding sequence is TGTGCCAGCAGTTTTGACACAGATACGCAGTATTTT. Residues: CASSFDTDTQYF.

In its sample, this clone was seen once. In DNA form, the CDR3 reads TGTGCCAGCAGCACGAGTGGGAGGGGTTACACTGAAGCTTTCTTT. It codes for CASSTSGRGYTEAFF. V and J are TRBV11-2 and TRBJ1-1, with D perhaps matching TRBD1 (5 bases). CDR1 is SGHAT and CDR2 is FQNNGV in the germline V gene. V lost 5 bases to trimming and J lost 3 bases, with 16 bases between them. CDR3 length: 15 residues.

The chain couples TRBV6-5 to TRBJ2-1; 10 positions agree with TRBD2. Germline lookup yields CDR1 MNHEY and CDR2 SVGAGI. CDR3 length: 14 residues. With V trimmed by 5 bases and J by 6 bases, 4 bases remained unmatched. The CDR3 spells CASSSGGAGNEQFF. The CDR3 DNA reads as TGTGCCAGCAGTAGCGGGGGGGCTGGCAATGAGCAGTTCTTC.

V gene TRBV2 combines with J gene TRBJ1-5; D is perhaps TRBD1 (6 bases). Germline values: CDR1 SNHLY, CDR2 FYNNEI. This CDR3 has 16 residues. V was shortened by 6 bases and J by 2 bases, with 17 bases between the two germline ends. The CDR3 region is CASRAGVLQGNQPQHF. The CDR3 DNA follows: TGTGCCAGCAGGGCAGGGGTCCTCCAGGGCAATCAGCCCCAGCATTTT.

The rearrangement links TRBV7-9 to TRBJ2-5; D is ambiguous. With 5 bases removed from V and 4 bases from J, the gap between germline ends came to 8 bases. This CDR3 spans 12 amino acids. Germline CDR1 is SEHNR and CDR2 is FQNEAQ (reference sequence). The CDR3 spells CASSTVRETQYF. CDR3 sequence (DNA): TGTGCCAGCAGCACCGTTCGAGAGACCCAGTACTTC.

This clone is a singleton in its sample. The V gene is TRBV12-3 or TRBV12-4, the J gene TRBJ2-2, with TRBD1 identical over 8 bases. V was clipped by 2 bases and J by 9 bases; unmatched bases: 2. The CDR3 extends over 13 amino acids. CDR3 sequence (DNA): TGTGCCAGCAGTTTACAGGGGGCTTGGGAGCTGTTTTTT. Translated, it gives CASSLQGAWELFF.

The V call is TRBV10-3, the J call TRBJ1-1, with a possible D match to TRBD1 (6 bases). This CDR3 has 13 residues. Per the germline V gene, CDR1 is ENHRY and CDR2 is SYGVKD. The germline V and J ends were trimmed by 5 bases and 1 base, with 8 bases remaining between them. The CDR3 sequence is CAISMTGNTEAFF. The DNA of the CDR3 is TGTGCCATCAGTATGACAGGGAACACTGAAGCTTTCTTT.

The V and J genes are TRBV12-5 and TRBJ2-2; D gene unclear. Trimming removed 1 base from V and 0 bases from J, with 9 bases in between. CDR1 and CDR2 (germline): LGHNT, FRNRAP. This CDR3 is built from 16 residues. CDR3 sequence: CASGLGVTSNTGELFF. The CDR3 nucleotides read TGTGCTAGTGGTTTGGGGGTTACTTCGAACACCGGGGAGCTGTTTTTT. The full variable domain, its missing parts supplied by reference TRBV12-5 and TRBJ2-2, is DARVTQTPRHKVTEMGQEVTMRCQPILGHNTVFWYRQTMMQGLELLAYFRNRAPLDDSGMPKDRFSAEMPDATLATLKIQPSEPRDSAVYFCASGLGVTSNTGELFFGEGSRLTVL.

This clone was counted only a few times. The DNA for the CDR3 is TGTGCCAGCAGTTTTGGGGGACAGGGGGCGGCTTTCTTT. This codes for CASSFGGQGAAFF. The V call is TRBV12-3 or TRBV12-4, the J call TRBJ1-1, with TRBD1 matching over 12 bases. This CDR3 has 13 amino acids. J was trimmed by 11 bases and V by 3 bases; bases with no gene match: 4.

This chain uses TRBV5-6 with TRBJ1-4; 7 positions agree with TRBD1. From germline, CDR1 is SGHDT and CDR2 YYEEEE. This CDR3 contains 13 residues. The trim removed 4 bases at V and 7 bases at J, leaving 4 bases unmatched. CDR3 bases: TGTGCCAGCAGCATACACAGGGGTGAAAAACTGTTTTTT. Protein: CASSIHRGEKLFF. The complete variable domain, with remaining parts taken from reference TRBV5-6 and TRBJ1-4, reads DAGVTQSPTHLIKTRGQQVTLRCSPKSGHDTVSWYQQALGQGPQFIFQYYEEEERQRGNFPDRFSGHQFPNYSSELNVNALLLGDSALYLCASSIHRGEKLFFGSGTQLSVL.

The chain joins TRBV19 to TRBJ1-2, with D tentatively TRBD1 (6 bases). V was trimmed by 4 bases and J by 4 bases, leaving 10 bases between them. The germline V gene has CDR1 LNHDA and CDR2 SQIVND (reference sequence). The CDR3 extends over 13 amino acids. In nucleotides, the CDR3 is TGTGCCAGTAGTACGGGGGCCGCCTATGGCTACACCTTC. Its translation: CASSTGAAYGYTF.

This chain connects TRBV10-3 to TRBJ1-2; D not resolved. V lost 3 bases, J lost 2 bases, and 10 bases lay in between. Germline-derived CDR1 and CDR2 are ENHRY and SYGVKD. The CDR3 is 14 residues long. The CDR3, as DNA: TGTGCCATCAGTGATTTGAGAGAGAACTATGGCTACACCTTC. Protein: CAISDLRENYGYTF.

The chain recombines TRBV10-1 with TRBJ1-1; TRBD1 might be the D (5 bases). The CDR3 is 15 residues long. Germline CDR1 WNHNN, CDR2 SYGVQD (reference sequence). Trimming took off 7 bases at V and 4 bases at J, with 19 bases between the two ends. The CDR3 is CASIGPGGDGTEAFF. The DNA of the CDR3 is TGCGCCAGCATCGGTCCGGGGGGTGACGGCACTGAAGCTTTCTTT.

The CDR3 region is CASSLSVATDTQYF. The CDR3 DNA is TGTGCCAGCAGCTTGTCCGTGGCGACAGATACGCAGTATTTT. The chain links TRBV7-9 to TRBJ2-3; unclear D gene. CDR1 and CDR2 from the germline V gene are SEHNR and FQNEAQ (reference sequence). Trimming took off 3 bases at V and 3 bases at J, with 10 bases between the two ends. The CDR3 has 14 residues.